Each of the 26 T cell receptor beta chains below was sequenced from the same sample in a study of shared clonotypes between healthy human individuals. Repertoires were generated with immunoSEQ multiplex PCR, while TCRdb's copy carries only in-frame clones and drops some. The sample carries about 2.4 million clones, 80% to 95% recorded once. The specimen sequenced was naive CD4+ T cells from PBMCs. Subset defined: CD45RA+ positively selected. The receptors were sampled from a man aged 18 to 29 in good health. Some clones in this sample may be carry-over from other donors' samples.

In regard to this clone: Other nucleotide sequences in the sample specify the same CDR3. This chain links TRBV5-1 with TRBJ2-3; D call uncertain. The germline V and J ends were trimmed by 4 bases and 5 bases, with 8 bases remaining between them. Germline-derived CDR1 and CDR2 are SGHRS and YFSETQ. The CDR3 length is 12 residues. The CDR3 nucleotides read TGCGCCAGCAGCCCCCCAGGAGATACGCAGTATTTT. Translated, it gives CASSPPGDTQYF. The full variable domain, with the rest looked up from reference TRBV5-1 and TRBJ2-3, is KAGVTQTPRYLIKTRGQQVTLSCSPISGHRSVSWYQQTPGQGLQFLFEYFSETQRNKGNFPGRFSGRQFSNSRSEMNVSTLELGDSALYLCASSPPGDTQYFGPGTRLTVL.

V usage is TRBV28 and J usage is TRBJ2-7; 11 bases agree with TRBD2. V shed 5 bases and J 5 bases; nucleotides not matched to a gene: 11. The germline V gene encodes CDR1 MDHEN and CDR2 SYDVKM. This CDR3 has 16 residues. CDR3 sequence reads: CASSVTSGRARHEQYF. In DNA, the CDR3 is TGTGCCAGCAGTGTAACTAGCGGGAGAGCAAGACACGAGCAGTACTTC. Filled out from reference TRBV28 and TRBJ2-7, the complete variable domain reads DVKVTQSSRYLVKRTGEKVFLECVQDMDHENMFWYRQDPGLGLRLIYFSYDVKMKEKGDIPEGYSVSREKKERFSLILESASTNQTSMYLCASSVTSGRARHEQYFGPGTRLTVT.

The rearrangement uses TRBV7-2 and TRBJ2-3; 7 positions agree with TRBD2. The CDR3 totals 18 residues. Germline V gene lookup returns CDR1 SGHTA and CDR2 FQGNSA. Losses at the gene ends were 5 bases for V and 9 bases for J; bases not matched to a gene: 23. Written as DNA, the CDR3 is TGTGCCAGCAGCATAGACCCCTTCCTACTAGCGACCCTGGTCACGCAGTATTTT. Translation: CASSIDPFLLATLVTQYF.

This chain connects TRBV4-2 to TRBJ2-2; perhaps D is TRBD1 or TRBD2 (5 bases each). The V end was cut by 7 bases, the J end by 1 base, with 13 bases between. The CDR3 is made up of 15 amino acids. Germline CDR1 is LGHNA and CDR2 is YNFKEQ. The CDR3 nucleotides read TGTGCCAGCAAGGTCCGGGACCAGAACACCGGGGAGCTGTTTTTT. This codes for CASKVRDQNTGELFF.

This clone was detected only once. V and J are TRBV15 and TRBJ2-1; the D gene could be TRBD1 or TRBD2 (6 bases each). The CDR3 covers 12 residues. Germline V gene sequence: CDR1 LNHNV, CDR2 YYDKDF (reference sequence). With 0 bases removed from V and 15 bases from J, the gap between germline ends came to 12 bases. The CDR3 DNA sequence: TGTGCCACCAGCAGAGATAGGGGGGCTGGGTTCTTC. It encodes CATSRDRGAGFF.

The rearrangement uses TRBV11-3 and TRBJ2-2; unclear D gene. The germline CDR1 and CDR2 sequences are SGHNT and YENEEA. The CDR3 runs to 14 residues. V was clipped by 2 bases and J by 2 bases, with 6 bases between them. The chain's CDR3 is CASSLRYNTGELFF. CDR3 coding DNA: TGTGCCAGCAGCTTAAGGTACAACACCGGGGAGCTGTTTTTT.

The gene calls are TRBV2 and TRBJ2-7, with 7 nucleotides matching TRBD1. This CDR3 contains 14 residues. V shed 5 bases, J shed 3 bases, and the junction held 7 bases outside the gene matches. Per the germline V gene, CDR1 is SNHLY and CDR2 is FYNNEI. The CDR3, as DNA: TGTGCCAGCAGTATAGGACAGGACAACTACGAGCAGTACTTC. Amino acids: CASSIGQDNYEQYF.

The rearrangement uses TRBV2 and TRBJ1-2; D uncertain. Germline assignment: CDR1 SNHLY and CDR2 FYNNEI. Trimming cost V 7 bases and J 0 bases, with 12 bases left between them. The CDR3 runs 14 residues. CDR3 nucleotides: TGTGCCAGCAAGGATCTGAAGACTAACTATGGCTACACCTTC. Translated: CASKDLKTNYGYTF.

The chain uses TRBV11-3 and TRBJ2-3, with 11 bases fitting TRBD2. Germline V CDR1 and CDR2: SGHNT, YENEEA. The CDR3 extends over 16 amino acids. After removal of 5 bases from V and 3 bases from J, the junction contained 7 bases not matched to a gene. The CDR3 sequence is CASSSRLAGPTDTQYF. Here the CDR3 DNA reads TGTGCCAGCAGCAGCCGACTAGCGGGACCTACAGATACGCAGTATTTT.

This clone was picked up one time. The V call is TRBV7-6, the J call TRBJ1-2; D unresolved. The V and J ends lost 5 bases and 0 bases respectively, with 13 bases between them. Germline values: CDR1 SGHVS, CDR2 FNYEAQ. This CDR3 has 15 amino acids. The CDR3, as DNA: TGTGCCAGCAGCAGGCGGGGTTTTTCTAACTATGGCTACACCTTC. Translation: CASSRRGFSNYGYTF.

The chain links TRBV30 to TRBJ2-1; 7 positions match TRBD1. J was trimmed by 5 bases and V by 2 bases; bases with no gene match: 6. The CDR3 spans 14 residues. From germline, CDR1 is GTSNPN and CDR2 SVGIG (reference sequence). The CDR3 nucleotides are TGTGCCTGGAGTCAAGGGGGCCGAAACAATGAGCAGTTCTTC. Translated, it gives CAWSQGGRNNEQFF.

V is TRBV5-1 and J is TRBJ2-2, with D possibly matching TRBD1 (7 bases). The CDR3 is 16 amino acids. V gave up 3 bases and J gave up 0 bases, with 12 bases separating them. The germline CDR1 and CDR2 sequences are SGHRS and YFSETQ. CDR3 residues: CASSWGDSSNTGELFF. The CDR3 nucleotides read TGCGCCAGCAGCTGGGGGGACAGCTCGAACACCGGGGAGCTGTTTTTT.

The chain couples TRBV4-3 to TRBJ2-7; D uncertain. The CDR3 is made up of 13 amino acids. Looked up from germline, CDR1 is LGHNA and CDR2 is YSLEER. Between the trimmed V and J ends, which lost 1 base and 1 base, there was a span of 5 bases. The CDR3 region is CASSQVGSYEQYF. CDR3 bases: TGCGCCAGCAGCCAAGTGGGTTCCTACGAGCAGTACTTC.

J is TRBJ2-5 and V is TRBV5-1; 8 bases align to TRBD1. The CDR3 consists of 15 residues. Germline CDR1 and CDR2: SGHRS and YFSETQ. V shed 2 bases, J shed 4 bases, and the junction held 7 bases outside the gene matches. The chain's CDR3 is CASSFRQGNRETQYF. The CDR3 nucleotides are TGCGCCAGCAGCTTCCGACAGGGGAACCGAGAGACCCAGTACTTC.

DNA for the CDR3: TGTGCCAGTTCCTTTCGACAGGGTGTTGAAGCTTTCTTT. It specifies CASSFRQGVEAFF. The chain carries TRBV19 and TRBJ1-1; the match to TRBD1 covers 7 bases. The CDR3 contains 13 residues. V was clipped by 8 bases and J by 7 bases; unmatched bases: 10. Germline V lookup: CDR1 LNHDA, CDR2 SQIVND (reference sequence). The full variable domain, in which reference TRBV19 and TRBJ1-1 provide the parts outside the CDR3, is DGGITQSPKYLFRKEGQNVTLSCEQNLNHDAMYWYRQDPGQGLRLIYYSQIVNDFQKGDIAEGYSVSREKKESFPLTVTSAQKNPTAFYLCASSFRQGVEAFFGQGTRLTVV.

The CDR3 DNA reads as TGTGCCAGCAGCGCAACAGGGGGAGTTAATTCACCCCTCCACTTT. As protein: CASSATGGVNSPLHF. The chain joins TRBV28 to TRBJ1-6, with 8 bases identical to TRBD1. CDR1 is MDHEN and CDR2 is SYDVKM in the germline V gene. V shed 6 bases and J 6 bases; nucleotides not matched to a gene: 7. The CDR3 runs to 15 residues.

The chain uses TRBV19 and TRBJ1-2; TRBD1 agrees at 9 bases. The J segment lost 6 bases and the V segment lost 4 bases, leaving 9 bases of the junction unmatched. This CDR3 has 15 amino acids. Germline values: CDR1 LNHDA, CDR2 SQIVND (reference sequence). This CDR3 reads CASSTRDRDRDGYTF. The CDR3 bases are TGTGCCAGTAGTACTCGGGACAGGGACCGGGATGGCTACACCTTC.

This clone was recorded once. This rearrangement joins TRBV2 to TRBJ1-6, with 7 bases lining up with TRBD1. The CDR3 is 15 amino acids. Trimming took 4 bases from V and 5 from J; bases not matched to a gene: 5. The germline CDR1 and CDR2 sequences are SNHLY and FYNNEI. The CDR3 DNA reads TGTGCCAGCAGTGGAGGGACAGCCAATAATTCACCCCTCCACTTT. This encodes CASSGGTANNSPLHF.

This clone was observed a single time. The chain joins TRBV28 to TRBJ1-1; D remains ambiguous. Germline V gene data show CDR1 as MDHEN and CDR2 as SYDVKM. The length of the CDR3 is 14 residues. Trimming took off 6 bases at V and 6 bases at J, with 17 bases between the two ends. CDR3 in amino acids: CASSQRGTGAEAFF. CDR3 nucleotides: TGTGCCAGCAGCCAACGGGGTACTGGCGCTGAAGCTTTCTTT.

The chain has TRBV19 and TRBJ2-6; weak D call: TRBD1 (6 bases). The CDR3 spans 21 residues. The germline CDR1 and CDR2 sequences are LNHDA and SQIVND (reference sequence). V lost 8 bases to trimming and J lost 0 bases, with 29 bases between them. CDR3 bases: TGTGCCAGTTTCGACTGGAAACAGGGACAAAGGGTGCTCTCTGGGGCCAACGTCCTGACTTTC. Protein: CASFDWKQGQRVLSGANVLTF.

J is TRBJ2-7 and V is TRBV27; weak D call: TRBD1 (6 bases). Per germline, CDR1 MNHEY and CDR2 SMNVEV (reference sequence). This CDR3 is built from 15 residues. The V end lost 2 bases, the J end lost 1 base, and 12 bases lay between the germline ends. The DNA of the CDR3 is TGTGCCAGCAGTTTACCCCAGACAGGTTCCTACGAGCAGTACTTC. Its translation: CASSLPQTGSYEQYF.

The CDR3 sequence: CSVQGNFVGGYTF. The CDR3 coding sequence is TGCAGCGTTCAGGGGAATTTCGTGGGCGGCTACACCTTC. The chain joins TRBV29-1 to TRBJ1-2; TRBD1 might be the D (6 bases). The CDR3 totals 13 residues. V was trimmed by 5 bases and J by 8 bases, leaving 18 bases between them. CDR1 and CDR2 from the germline V gene are SQVTM and ANQGSEA. The full variable domain, rest sourced from reference TRBV29-1 and TRBJ1-2, is SAVISQKPSRDICQRGTSLTIQCQVDSQVTMMFWYRQQPGQSLTLIATANQGSEATYESGFVIDKFPISRPNLTFSTLTVSNMSPEDSSIYLCSVQGNFVGGYTFGSGTRLTVV.

The chain carries TRBV6-5 and TRBJ2-7; the D gene is possibly TRBD1 (6 bases). CDR1 is MNHEY and CDR2 is SVGAGI in the germline V gene. V lost 2 bases and J 2 bases, leaving 10 bases between the germline ends. CDR3 length: 14 residues. CDR3 in DNA: TGTGCCAGCAGTTACACAGGGAAAACCTACGAGCAGTACTTC. Its translation is CASSYTGKTYEQYF.

The chain couples TRBV5-1 to TRBJ2-3; 12 bases are a match to TRBD2. The CDR3 length is 18 residues. Germline V gene data show CDR1 as SGHRS and CDR2 as YFSETQ. J gave up 2 bases and V 4 bases, and 11 bases lay outside the gene matches. The CDR3 here is CASSREGRTSGDTDTQYF. CDR3 nucleotides: TGCGCCAGCAGCCGGGAGGGTAGGACTAGCGGGGACACAGATACGCAGTATTTT.

The J gene is TRBJ1-3, the V gene TRBV30, with D possibly being TRBD1 (5 bases). This CDR3 comprises 15 residues. V gave up 8 bases and J gave up 0 bases, with 17 bases separating them. The germline gives CDR1 GTSNPN, CDR2 SVGIG (reference sequence). The CDR3 protein is CAPSGTWGSGNTIYF. DNA for the CDR3: TGTGCCCCCTCCGGGACGTGGGGCTCTGGAAACACCATATATTTT.

Comments on this clone: Other nucleotide sequences in the sample specify the same CDR3. The CDR3 loop reads CASSLGGLAGGTTDTQYF. Here the CDR3 DNA reads TGCGCCAGCAGCTTGGGCGGGCTAGCGGGAGGTACCACAGATACGCAGTATTTT. The V call is TRBV5-1, the J call TRBJ2-3; 11 positions agree with TRBD2. Unmatched junction bases numbered 8, after V lost 0 bases and J lost 2 bases. The CDR3 sequence is 18 residues long. CDR1 SGHRS and CDR2 YFSETQ come from the germline V gene.